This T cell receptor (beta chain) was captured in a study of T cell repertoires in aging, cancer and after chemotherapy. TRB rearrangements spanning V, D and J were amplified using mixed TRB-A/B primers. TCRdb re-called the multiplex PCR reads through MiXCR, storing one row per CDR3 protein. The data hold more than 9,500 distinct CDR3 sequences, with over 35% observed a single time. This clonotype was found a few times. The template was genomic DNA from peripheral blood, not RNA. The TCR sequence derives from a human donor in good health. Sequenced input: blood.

The CDR3 spells CASSYDVGTSVFSSYNEQFF. The CDR3 DNA reads TGTGCCAGCAGTTACGACGTAGGGACTAGCGTATTCTCCTCCTACAATGAGCAGTTCTTC. V gene TRBV6-6 combines with J gene TRBJ2-1; 10 bases agree with TRBD2. The V segment lost 2 bases and the J segment 0 bases; nucleotides outside the gene matches: 13. This CDR3 comprises 20 residues. The germline CDR1 and CDR2 sequences are MNHNY and SVGAGI (reference sequence).